The rows below give T cell receptor beta chains drawn from one sample of a study of early T cells in non-severe SARS-CoV-2 infection. TCRdb ran MiXCR on the 5' RACE reads and lists one entry per CDR3 protein. The table includes roughly 100,000 distinct CDR3 sequences, roughly 14% detected once. Sequencing used whole blood. These receptors came from an adult who was a healthcare worker with PCR-confirmed SARS-CoV-2 infection or an uninfected control (not recorded which). Both conserved end residues are part of each CDR3. The D gene is left open where the match is weak. Size is omitted from some rows. Given values are once, few, many or a class for expanded clones.

V: TRBV29-1; J: TRBJ2-5; size: few; D: -; CDR3: CSVAGRYQETQYF; DNA: TGCAGCGTTGCGGGACGTTATCAAGAGACCCAATACTTC
V: TRBV9; J: TRBJ2-2; size: few; D: TRBD1; CDR3: CASSDPRMGQGGGELFF; DNA: TGTGCCAGCAGCGACCCTCGAATGGGACAGGGAGGCGGGGAGCTGTTTTTT
V: TRBV5-1; J: TRBJ1-1; size: few; D: -; CDR3: CASSGTVNTEAFF; DNA: TGCGCCAGCAGCGGGACCGTTAACACTGAAGCTTTCTTT
V: TRBV2; J: TRBJ2-1; size: many; D: -; CDR3: CASRGSDDFPSSYNEQFF; DNA: TGTGCCAGCAGGGGAAGTGACGACTTCCCTAGCTCCTACAATGAGCAGTTCTTC
V: TRBV25-1; J: TRBJ2-1; size: many; D: -; CDR3: CASSESFNEQFF; DNA: TGTGCCAGCAGTGAATCGTTCAATGAGCAGTTCTTC
V: TRBV7-9; J: TRBJ1-4; size: few; D: -; CDR3: CASSPTRGREILFF; DNA: TGTGCCAGCAGCCCCACCAGGGGTAGGGAAATACTGTTTTTT
V: TRBV10-3; J: TRBJ2-7; size: few; D: -; CDR3: CAITDGQSYEQYF; DNA: TGTGCCATCACCGACGGACAGAGCTACGAGCAGTACTTC
V: TRBV20-1; J: TRBJ2-5; size: many; D: -; CDR3: CSARAIAEGTQYF; DNA: TGCAGTGCTAGGGCTATAGCGGAGGGGACCCAGTACTTC
V: TRBV20-1; J: TRBJ1-4; size: once; D: -; CDR3: CSARGRSEKLFF; DNA: TGCAGTGCTAGAGGGAGAAGCGAAAAACTGTTTTTT
V: TRBV7-9; J: TRBJ2-5; size: few; D: -; CDR3: CASSLSQTETQYF; DNA: TGTGCCAGCAGCTTATCCCAGACCGAGACCCAGTACTTC
V: TRBV29-1; J: TRBJ2-7; size: few; D: -; CDR3: CSVRSYEQYF; DNA: TGCAGCGTTCGCTCCTACGAGCAGTACTTC
V: TRBV30; J: TRBJ2-2; size: many; D: -; CDR3: CAWSVRDTGELFF; DNA: TGTGCCTGGAGTGTACGGGACACCGGGGAGCTGTTTTTT
V: TRBV6-2/TRBV6-3; J: TRBJ2-5; size: many; D: TRBD2; CDR3: CASSYSTVAGPYQETQYF; DNA: TGTGCCAGCAGTTACTCGACGGTAGCGGGGCCGTACCAAGAGACCCAGTACTTC
V: TRBV27; J: TRBJ2-7; size: -; D: -; CDR3: CASSFDGPYEQYF; DNA: TGTGCCAGCAGTTTTGACGGCCCTTACGAGCAGTACTTC
V: TRBV25-1; J: TRBJ2-3; size: -; D: -; CDR3: CASRRDSTVTQYF; DNA: TGTGCCAGCAGAAGGGACTCCACAGTTACGCAGTATTTT
V: TRBV27; J: TRBJ2-3; size: -; D: -; CDR3: CASGYKGGQHTQYF; DNA: TGTGCCAGCGGATACAAAGGGGGACAACATACGCAGTATTTT
V: TRBV9; J: TRBJ2-7; size: few; D: TRBD2; CDR3: CASSVATSGYEQYF; DNA: TGTGCCAGCAGCGTAGCGACTAGCGGATACGAGCAGTACTTC
V: TRBV28; J: TRBJ1-5; size: few; D: -; CDR3: CASSRVQQPQHF; DNA: TGTGCCAGCAGCCGCGTGCAGCAGCCCCAGCATTTT
V: TRBV2; J: TRBJ2-7; size: few; D: TRBD1; CDR3: CASLGERDRLYEQYF; DNA: TGTGCCAGCCTAGGGGAGAGGGACAGACTCTACGAGCAGTACTTC
V: TRBV5-6; J: TRBJ1-1; size: few; D: -; CDR3: CASSLAYGDSNTEAFF; DNA: TGTGCCAGCAGCTTGGCCTACGGGGACTCGAACACTGAAGCTTTCTTT
V: TRBV24-1; J: TRBJ2-7; size: few; D: TRBD1; CDR3: CATSPRQGPSYEQYF; DNA: TGTGCCACCAGTCCTCGACAGGGGCCCTCTTACGAGCAGTACTTC
V: TRBV25-1; J: TRBJ2-1; size: -; D: TRBD1; CDR3: CASSKAGQGSNEQFF; DNA: TGTGCCAGCAGTAAAGCGGGACAGGGTTCGAATGAGCAGTTCTTC
V: TRBV9; J: TRBJ2-2; size: -; D: -; CDR3: CASSVPVSGHGELFF; DNA: TGTGCCAGCAGCGTACCAGTGTCAGGTCACGGGGAGCTGTTTTTT
V: TRBV6-5; J: TRBJ2-7; size: -; D: TRBD2; CDR3: CASSGRAYEQYF; DNA: TGTGCCAGTAGCGGGAGGGCCTACGAGCAGTACTTC
V: TRBV18; J: TRBJ2-3; size: many; D: TRBD1; CDR3: CASSPTGGTDTQYF; DNA: TGTGCCAGCTCCCCCACAGGGGGCACAGATACGCAGTATTTT
V: TRBV7-8; J: TRBJ2-1; size: -; D: -; CDR3: CASSPVNSEQFF; DNA: TGTGCCAGCAGCCCGGTGAACTCTGAGCAGTTCTTC
V: TRBV12-2; J: TRBJ2-3; size: few; D: -; CDR3: CASRLRRAGDTQYF; DNA: TGTGCAAGTCGCTTACGACGGGCCGGAGATACGCAGTATTTT
V: TRBV4-1; J: TRBJ1-1; size: many; D: -; CDR3: CASSHGVVSITEAFF; DNA: TGCGCCAGCAGCCATGGCGTGGTCTCAATCACTGAAGCTTTCTTT
V: TRBV11-2; J: TRBJ2-1; size: many; D: -; CDR3: CASSLIQGNEQFF; DNA: TGTGCCAGCAGCTTAATACAGGGTAATGAGCAGTTCTTC
V: TRBV6-5; J: TRBJ1-4; size: -; D: -; CDR3: CASSYSPRGKDGKLFF; DNA: TGTGCCAGCAGTTACTCGCCCCGGGGGAAGGACGGAAAACTGTTTTTT
V: TRBV5-1; J: TRBJ2-7; size: many; D: -; CDR3: CASRDPAGIGYEQYF; DNA: TGCGCCAGCAGAGATCCGGCGGGAATAGGTTACGAGCAGTACTTC
V: TRBV7-9; J: TRBJ2-1; size: many; D: TRBD2; CDR3: CASGRGDEQFF; DNA: TGTGCCAGCGGGAGGGGAGATGAGCAGTTCTTC
V: TRBV11-2; J: TRBJ2-5; size: many; D: -; CDR3: CASSLGGAGRSETQYF; DNA: TGTGCCAGCAGCTTGGGGGGGGCAGGGAGGTCCGAGACCCAGTACTTC